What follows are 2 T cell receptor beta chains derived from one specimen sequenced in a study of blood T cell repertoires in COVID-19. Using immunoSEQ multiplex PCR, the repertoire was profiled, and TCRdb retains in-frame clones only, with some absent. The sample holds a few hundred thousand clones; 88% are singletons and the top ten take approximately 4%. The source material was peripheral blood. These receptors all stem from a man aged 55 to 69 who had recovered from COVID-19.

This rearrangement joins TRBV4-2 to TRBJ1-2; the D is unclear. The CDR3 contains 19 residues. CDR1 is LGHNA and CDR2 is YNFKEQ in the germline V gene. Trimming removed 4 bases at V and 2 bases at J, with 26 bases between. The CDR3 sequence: CASSPRMPAESMLNYGYTF. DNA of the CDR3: TGTGCCAGCAGCCCGAGGATGCCGGCAGAGAGCATGTTAAACTATGGCTACACCTTC.

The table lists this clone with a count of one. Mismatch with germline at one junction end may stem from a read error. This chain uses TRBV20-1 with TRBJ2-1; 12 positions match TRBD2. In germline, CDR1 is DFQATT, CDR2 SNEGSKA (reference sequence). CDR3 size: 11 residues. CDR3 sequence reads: CSASAGTSGLF. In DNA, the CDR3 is TGCAGTGCTAGCGCCGGGACTAGCGGGCTCTTC.